This TCR beta chain was recorded in a study of T cell responses to AZD1222 COVID-19 vaccine. Generated by immunoSEQ multiplex PCR, the TCRdb table keeps only in-frame clones and is missing some. This sample has 95,000 to 150,000 clones, with 80% to 90% found just once. CDR3 length: 16 residues. V dropped 3 bases and J dropped 0; count of bases not matched to a gene: 6. The chain joins TRBV5-3 to TRBJ1-2; TRBD1 aligns across 9 bases. TRBV5-3 is treated as an ORF (open reading frame) with a function not yet certain. The receptor's source is an adult in good health. Specimen: peripheral blood, collected on day 0 of AZD1222 vaccination. This chain's CDR3 is CARSCPGTGTNYGYTF. The CDR3 DNA reads TGTGCCAGAAGCTGCCCCGGGACAGGGACTAACTATGGCTACACCTTC.